Below, 16 T cell receptor beta chains from the same sample are listed, as sequenced in a study of blood T cell repertoires in COVID-19. Profiling relied on immunoSEQ multiplex PCR, and the TCRdb table lists in-frame clones only, not all of them. The table lists 4,000 or so clones, approximately 89% of them singletons. What was sequenced was peripheral blood. The receptors were gathered from a woman between 65 and 79 years old with active COVID-19.

The chain links TRBV24-1 to TRBJ1-1; D is possibly TRBD1 (5 bases). CDR1 and CDR2 (germline): KGHDR, SFDVKD. This CDR3 comprises 15 residues. The germline V and J ends were trimmed by 5 bases and 0 bases, with 12 bases remaining between them. The chain's CDR3 is CATSGAGNMNTEAFF. The CDR3 coding sequence is TGTGCCACCAGTGGGGCAGGGAACATGAACACTGAAGCTTTCTTT.

This chain connects TRBV3-1 (or the pseudogene TRBV3-2) to TRBJ1-1; 9 nucleotides match TRBD1. This CDR3 has 16 residues. From germline, CDR1 is LGHDT and CDR2 YNNKEL (reference sequence). Unmatched junction bases numbered 7, after V lost 4 bases and J lost 1 base. DNA of the CDR3: TGTGCCAGCAGCCCACTAAAGGGACAGGGGAACACTGAAGCTTTCTTT. Its protein is CASSPLKGQGNTEAFF.

The genes are TRBV12-5 and TRBJ1-1; D is uncertain. The CDR3 runs to 11 residues. The V end was cut by 3 bases, the J end by 6 bases, with 5 bases between. The germline V gene has CDR1 LGHNT and CDR2 FRNRAP. The CDR3 reads CASGFRAEAFF. The CDR3 DNA sequence: TGTGCTAGTGGTTTTCGGGCTGAAGCTTTCTTT.

CDR3 DNA: TGTGCCAGCAGCTTAGGCAGGGTCGAAAAACTGTTTTTT. Translation: CASSLGRVEKLFF. The rearrangement joins TRBV7-8 to TRBJ1-4; D perhaps matches TRBD1 (5 bases). The CDR3 is 13 residues long. V lost 1 base, J lost 8 bases, and 8 bases lay in between. Germline V lookup: CDR1 SGHVS, CDR2 FQNEAQ.

The chain uses TRBV9 and TRBJ2-7; no definite D call. Germline-derived CDR1 and CDR2 are SGDLS and YYNGEE. V was clipped by 4 bases and J by 5 bases, with 13 bases between them. This CDR3 has 13 residues. CDR3 sequence reads: CASSSRGWDEQYF. CDR3 in DNA: TGTGCCAGCAGCTCTCGCGGCTGGGACGAGCAGTACTTC. The entire variable domain, with the rest obtained from reference TRBV9 and TRBJ2-7, is as follows: DSGVTQTPKHLITATGQRVTLRCSPRSGDLSVYWYQQSLDQGLQFLIQYYNGEERAKGNILERFSAQQFPDLHSELNLSSLELGDSALYFCASSSRGWDEQYFGPGTRLTVT.

This chain connects TRBV7-9 to TRBJ2-7; D ambiguous. V dropped 11 bases and J dropped 6 bases, with 14 bases sitting between them. The CDR3 has 11 residues. From germline, CDR1 is SEHNR and CDR2 FQNEAQ (reference sequence). The CDR3 region has the DNA TGTGCCTCGGGTTCCTTCCTCGAGCAGTACTTC. Amino acid sequence: CASGSFLEQYF.

The J gene is TRBJ2-1, the V gene TRBV3-1 (or the pseudogene TRBV3-2), with 12 bases matching TRBD2. This CDR3 has 16 residues. The junction had 6 bases not matched to a gene; V was cut back by 3 bases and J by 6 bases. Germline loops: CDR1 LGHDT, CDR2 YNNKEL (reference sequence). This CDR3 reads CASSQSSGGAVNEQFF. CDR3 nucleotide sequence: TGTGCCAGCAGCCAGTCTAGCGGGGGGGCAGTCAATGAGCAGTTCTTC.

The chain has TRBV13 and TRBJ1-2, with D possibly being TRBD1 (6 bases). CDR3 size: 14 residues. Looked up from germline, CDR1 is PRHDT and CDR2 is FYEKMQ (reference sequence). Trimming left V 5 bases short and J 4 bases short, with 14 bases between. The CDR3 here is CASSPRTDIYGYTF. The CDR3, as DNA: TGTGCCAGCAGCCCCCGGACAGACATCTATGGCTACACCTTC.

V gene TRBV28 combines with J gene TRBJ2-7; the D gene is possibly TRBD1 (6 bases). Germline V gene data show CDR1 as MDHEN and CDR2 as SYDVKM. This CDR3 has 13 residues. Trimming removed 5 bases from V and 6 bases from J, with 14 bases in between. CDR3 coding DNA: TGTGCCAGCAGTCAAGGACAGAGTGGCGAGCAGTACTTC. It codes for CASSQGQSGEQYF.

V and J are TRBV9 and TRBJ2-5; 7 nucleotides line up with TRBD2. CDR1 and CDR2 from the germline V gene are SGDLS and YYNGEE. The CDR3 extends over 15 amino acids. V lost 4 bases, J lost 0 bases, and 6 bases stayed unmatched. The CDR3 region is CASSSVAGDQETQYF. CDR3 bases: TGTGCCAGCAGCTCAGTGGCGGGGGACCAAGAGACCCAGTACTTC.

The DNA of the CDR3 is TGTGCCAGCAGCTTAGTTGTTGGGACAGGTTCCTCACCCCTCCACTTT. Encoded protein: CASSLVVGTGSSPLHF. The V call is TRBV7-2, the J call TRBJ1-6; 8 bases are shared with TRBD1. The CDR3 spans 16 residues. With V trimmed by 1 base and J by 10 bases, 9 bases remained unmatched. Germline-derived CDR1 and CDR2 are SGHTA and FQGNSA. Combining the CDR3 with reference TRBV7-2 and TRBJ1-6 gives the whole variable domain GAGVSQSPSNKVTEKGKDVELRCDPISGHTALYWYRQSLGQGLEFLIYFQGNSAPDKSGLPSDRFSAERTGGSVSTLTIQRTQQEDSAVYLCASSLVVGTGSSPLHFGNGTRLTVT.

The count of this clone is one. V is TRBV3-1 (or the pseudogene TRBV3-2) and J is TRBJ1-1, with 8 positions matching TRBD1. The CDR3 loop spans 15 amino acids. Germline V gene lookup returns CDR1 LGHDT and CDR2 YNNKEL (reference sequence). Germline trimming cut 1 base from V and 5 bases from J; bases unmatched to any gene: 6. CDR3 sequence: CASSQGTGPGTEAFF. In nucleotides, the CDR3 is TGTGCCAGCAGCCAAGGGACAGGGCCGGGTACTGAAGCTTTCTTT.

The chain links TRBV19 to TRBJ1-4, with 10 bases matching TRBD1. Looked up from germline, CDR1 is LNHDA and CDR2 is SQIVND (reference sequence). The CDR3 loop spans 16 amino acids. J lost 2 bases, V lost 5 bases, and 5 bases had no gene match. The DNA for the CDR3 is TGTGCCAGTAGTCGACAGGGGGCCTCGACTAATGAAAAACTGTTTTTT. Encoded protein: CASSRQGASTNEKLFF.

V usage is TRBV6-5 and J usage is TRBJ2-7; 7 bases line up with TRBD1. The CDR3 spans 16 residues. The germline V gene encodes CDR1 MNHEY and CDR2 SVGAGI. V was pared by 3 bases and J by 2 bases, with 10 bases of the junction left unmatched. The CDR3 DNA sequence: TGTGCCAGCAGTTATATCAGGACAGGATCCCCCTACGAGCAGTACTTC. This sequence encodes CASSYIRTGSPYEQYF.

This chain connects TRBV7-2 to TRBJ2-7; D possibly corresponds to TRBD1 (5 bases). The CDR3 loop spans 13 amino acids. Trimming removed 4 bases at V and 4 bases at J, with 11 bases between. Germline assignment: CDR1 SGHTA and CDR2 FQGNSA. The CDR3 here is CASSSGAEYEQYF. The DNA of the CDR3 is TGTGCCAGCAGCTCTGGGGCAGAATACGAGCAGTACTTC.

The chain carries TRBV27 and TRBJ1-1; D is possibly TRBD1 (5 bases). CDR1 MNHEY and CDR2 SMNVEV come from the germline V gene (reference sequence). V lost 8 bases, J lost 5 bases, and 15 bases lay in between. The CDR3 is 13 residues long. DNA for the CDR3: TGTGCCAGCGCCGTATGGGGCCTGACTGAAGCTTTCTTT. This gives the protein CASAVWGLTEAFF.